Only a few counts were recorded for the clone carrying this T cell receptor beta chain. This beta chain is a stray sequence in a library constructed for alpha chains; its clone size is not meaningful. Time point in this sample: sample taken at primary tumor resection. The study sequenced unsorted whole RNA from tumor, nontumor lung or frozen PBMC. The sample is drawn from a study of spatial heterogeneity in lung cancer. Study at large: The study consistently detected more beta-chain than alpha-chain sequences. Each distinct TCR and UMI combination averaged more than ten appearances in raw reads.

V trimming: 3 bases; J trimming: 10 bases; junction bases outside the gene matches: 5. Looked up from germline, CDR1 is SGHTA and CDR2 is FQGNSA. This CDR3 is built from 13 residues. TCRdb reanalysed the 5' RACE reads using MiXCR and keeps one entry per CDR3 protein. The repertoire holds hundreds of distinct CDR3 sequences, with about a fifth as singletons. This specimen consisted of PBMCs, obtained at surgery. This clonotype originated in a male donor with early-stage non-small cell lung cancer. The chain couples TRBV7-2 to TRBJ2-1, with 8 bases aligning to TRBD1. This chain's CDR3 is CASSFMTGEEQFF. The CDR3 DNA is TGTGCCAGCAGCTTCATGACAGGGGAAGAGCAGTTCTTC.